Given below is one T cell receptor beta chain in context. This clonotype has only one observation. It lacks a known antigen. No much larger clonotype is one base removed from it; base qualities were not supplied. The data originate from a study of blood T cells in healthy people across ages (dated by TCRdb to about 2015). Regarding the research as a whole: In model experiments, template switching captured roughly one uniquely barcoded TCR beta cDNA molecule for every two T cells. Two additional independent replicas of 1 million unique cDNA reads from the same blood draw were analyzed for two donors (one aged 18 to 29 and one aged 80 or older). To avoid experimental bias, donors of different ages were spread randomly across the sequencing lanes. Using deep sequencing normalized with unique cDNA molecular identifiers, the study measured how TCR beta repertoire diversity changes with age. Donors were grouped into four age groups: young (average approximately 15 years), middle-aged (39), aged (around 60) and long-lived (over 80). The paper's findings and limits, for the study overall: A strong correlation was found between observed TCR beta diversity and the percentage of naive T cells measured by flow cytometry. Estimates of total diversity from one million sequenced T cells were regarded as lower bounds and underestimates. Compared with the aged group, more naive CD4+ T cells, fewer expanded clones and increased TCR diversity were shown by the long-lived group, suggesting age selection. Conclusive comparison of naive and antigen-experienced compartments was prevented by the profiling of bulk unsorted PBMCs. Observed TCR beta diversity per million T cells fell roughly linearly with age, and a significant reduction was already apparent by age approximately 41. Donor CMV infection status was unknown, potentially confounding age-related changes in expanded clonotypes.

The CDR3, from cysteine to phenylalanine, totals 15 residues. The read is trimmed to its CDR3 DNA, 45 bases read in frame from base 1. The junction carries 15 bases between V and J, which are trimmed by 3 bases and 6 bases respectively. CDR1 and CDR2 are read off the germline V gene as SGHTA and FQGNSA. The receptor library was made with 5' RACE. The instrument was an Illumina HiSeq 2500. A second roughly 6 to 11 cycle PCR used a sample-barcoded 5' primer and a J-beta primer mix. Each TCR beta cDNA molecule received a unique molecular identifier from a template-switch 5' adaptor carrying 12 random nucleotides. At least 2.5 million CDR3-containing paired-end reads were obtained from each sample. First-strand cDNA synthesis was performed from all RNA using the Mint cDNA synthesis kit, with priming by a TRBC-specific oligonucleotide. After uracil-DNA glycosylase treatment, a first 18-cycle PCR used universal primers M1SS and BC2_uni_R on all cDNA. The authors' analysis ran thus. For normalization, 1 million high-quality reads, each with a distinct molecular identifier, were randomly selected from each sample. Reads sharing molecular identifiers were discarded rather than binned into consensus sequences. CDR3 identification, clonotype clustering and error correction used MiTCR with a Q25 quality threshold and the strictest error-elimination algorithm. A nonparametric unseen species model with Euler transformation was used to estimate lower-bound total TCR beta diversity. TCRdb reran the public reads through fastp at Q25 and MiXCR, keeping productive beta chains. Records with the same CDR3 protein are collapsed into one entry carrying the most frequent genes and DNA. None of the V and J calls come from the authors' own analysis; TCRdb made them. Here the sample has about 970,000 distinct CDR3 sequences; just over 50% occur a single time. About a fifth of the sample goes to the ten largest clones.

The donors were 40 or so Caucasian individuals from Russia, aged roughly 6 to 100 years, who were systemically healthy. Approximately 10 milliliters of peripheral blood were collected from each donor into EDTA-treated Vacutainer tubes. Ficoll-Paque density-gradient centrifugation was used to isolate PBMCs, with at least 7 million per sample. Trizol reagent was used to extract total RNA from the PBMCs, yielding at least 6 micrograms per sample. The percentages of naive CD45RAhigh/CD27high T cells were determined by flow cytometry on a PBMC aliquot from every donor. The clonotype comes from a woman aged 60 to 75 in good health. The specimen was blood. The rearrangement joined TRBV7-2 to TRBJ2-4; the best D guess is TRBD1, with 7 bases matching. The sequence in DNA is TGTGCCAGCAGCTTCGGGGCGGGACAGAGAAACATTCAGTACTTC. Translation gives CASSFGAGQRNIQYF.